Listed here are 23 T cell receptor beta chains from one sample, sequenced in a study of cytomegalovirus exposure and HLA in healthy donors. In the PCR, 60 Vbeta and 13 Jbeta primers were used. This table comes from immunoSEQ multiplex PCR, and its TCRdb copy is limited to in-frame clones, with some not included. Found here are around 170,000 clones, about 78% of them singletons; the top ten hold around 6%. The sample was PBMCs. The source of these receptors is a middle-aged man in good health and CMV-seronegative.

This chain connects TRBV10-3 to TRBJ2-3; TRBD2 agrees at 10 bases. V trimming: 4 bases; J trimming: 1 base; junction bases outside the gene matches: 8. There are 17 residues in the CDR3. Germline loops: CDR1 ENHRY, CDR2 SYGVKD. The CDR3 DNA sequence: TGTGCCATCAGTGTGGCTAGCGGGAGTCTTGGCACAGATACGCAGTATTTT. Residues: CAISVASGSLGTDTQYF.

The chain combines TRBV6-5 with TRBJ2-1; 11 nucleotides match TRBD1. V lost 3 bases, J lost 6 bases, and 4 bases stayed unmatched. Per the germline V gene, CDR1 is MNHEY and CDR2 is SVGAGI. There are 15 residues in the CDR3. The CDR3 loop is CASSYGGQGVNEQFF. CDR3 in DNA: TGTGCCAGCAGTTATGGGGGACAGGGGGTCAATGAGCAGTTCTTC.

This clone was counted between two and nine times. The identical CDR3 is also encoded by other nucleotide sequences in the sample. The rearrangement uses TRBV18 and TRBJ1-2, with D tentatively TRBD1 (6 bases). Germline V gives CDR1 KGHSH, CDR2 LQKENI. Trimming cost V 3 bases and J 5 bases, with 7 bases left between them. This CDR3 is 12 amino acids long. In DNA form, the CDR3 reads TGTGCCAGCTCACCGGGGGCTTATGGCTACACCTTC. Translating gives CASSPGAYGYTF.

J is TRBJ1-2 and V is TRBV29-1; 7 bases match TRBD1. Germline lookup yields CDR1 SQVTM and CDR2 ANQGSEA. J was trimmed by 2 bases and V by 5 bases; bases with no gene match: 8. The CDR3 consists of 14 residues. CDR3 sequence reads: CSVQTGRWNYGYTF. DNA for the CDR3: TGCAGCGTTCAGACAGGGCGTTGGAACTATGGCTACACCTTC. Supplemented by reference TRBV29-1 and TRBJ1-2, the full variable domain reads SAVISQKPSRDICQRGTSLTIQCQVDSQVTMMFWYRQQPGQSLTLIATANQGSEATYESGFVIDKFPISRPNLTFSTLTVSNMSPEDSSIYLCSVQTGRWNYGYTFGSGTRLTVV.

The sample holds a few counts of this clone. The J gene is TRBJ1-2, the V gene TRBV11-2; 9 nucleotides align to TRBD1. The CDR3 totals 16 residues. Trimming at V came to 5 bases and at J to 6 bases, leaving 13 bases not matched to a gene. Germline CDR1 and CDR2: SGHAT and FQNNGV. The CDR3 region is CASSQRPGTGFHGYTF. In DNA, the CDR3 is TGTGCCAGCAGCCAACGCCCCGGGACAGGGTTTCATGGCTACACCTTC.

V gene TRBV2 combines with J gene TRBJ2-7, with D perhaps TRBD2 (6 bases). V was cut by 6 bases and J by 3 bases, with 15 bases left in between. The CDR3 has 14 residues. Germline V lookup: CDR1 SNHLY, CDR2 FYNNEI. The CDR3 coding sequence is TGTGCCAGCAGGTCTTGGGGGGAAAACTACGAGCAGTACTTC. Residues: CASRSWGENYEQYF.

This clone was recorded once. This chain connects TRBV7-2 to TRBJ1-2, with D uncertain. The CDR3 has 12 residues. Germline CDR1 SGHTA, CDR2 FQGNSA. Trimming shortened V by 3 bases and J by 6 bases, and 8 bases separated the two germline ends. CDR3: CASSFSGDGYTF. The CDR3 bases are TGTGCCAGCAGCTTCTCCGGAGATGGCTACACCTTC.

This clone was observed a handful of times. The V call is TRBV18, the J call TRBJ2-7; perhaps TRBD1 as D (5 bases). Germline values: CDR1 KGHSH, CDR2 LQKENI. The V end was cut by 6 bases, the J end by 6 bases, with 9 bases between. The CDR3 extends over 11 amino acids. The CDR3 DNA reads as TGTGCCAGCTCGTCACAGGTCGAGCAGTACTTC. Protein product: CASSSQVEQYF.

V usage is TRBV10-3 and J usage is TRBJ2-5; D perhaps matches TRBD1 (5 bases). Germline-derived CDR1 and CDR2 are ENHRY and SYGVKD. V was clipped by 6 bases and J by 2 bases, with 13 bases between them. The CDR3 has 14 residues. In DNA, the CDR3 is TGTGCCATCAGGGCCCTGCAGGGACAAGAGACCCAGTACTTC. It encodes CAIRALQGQETQYF.

The chain is built from TRBV7-2 and TRBJ2-7; D remains ambiguous. Per the germline V gene, CDR1 is SGHTA and CDR2 is FQGNSA. V was clipped by 6 bases and J by 2 bases, with 8 bases between them. The CDR3 has 12 amino acids. The CDR3 nucleotides are TGTGCCAGCAGACCTAACCCCTACGAGCAGTACTTC. Its translation: CASRPNPYEQYF.

CDR3 sequence: CASSHSYTSGSNNEQFF. The CDR3 DNA is TGCGCCAGCAGCCACTCCTATACTAGCGGGAGTAACAATGAGCAGTTCTTC. V and J are TRBV4-3 and TRBJ2-1, with 11 positions matching TRBD2. J was trimmed by 5 bases and V by 3 bases; bases with no gene match: 9. The length of the CDR3 is 17 residues. In germline, CDR1 is LGHNA, CDR2 YSLEER.

This chain connects TRBV11-2 to TRBJ2-3; D might be TRBD2 (6 bases). The V gene lost 2 bases and the J gene lost 2 bases, with 11 bases spanning the gap. The CDR3 contains 15 residues. Germline lookup yields CDR1 SGHAT and CDR2 FQNNGV. The CDR3 protein is CASSLRAGNTDTQYF. The CDR3 DNA reads as TGTGCCAGCAGCTTACGAGCGGGCAACACAGATACGCAGTATTTT.

The rearrangement uses TRBV19 and TRBJ2-4; tentatively, D is TRBD1 (6 bases). From germline, CDR1 is LNHDA and CDR2 SQIVND (reference sequence). This CDR3 region has 16 residues. Trimming stripped 3 bases from V and 4 bases from J, with 16 bases between. The CDR3 protein is CASSMSPQRGKNIQYF. The DNA for the CDR3 is TGTGCCAGTAGTATGTCCCCCCAGAGGGGGAAAAACATTCAGTACTTC.

The rearrangement uses TRBV6-5 and TRBJ2-7, with D unresolved. The CDR3 has 15 amino acids. V shed 2 bases and J shed 1 base, with 12 bases lying between them. Germline V gene sequence: CDR1 MNHEY, CDR2 SVGAGI. The CDR3 DNA reads as TGTGCCAGCAGTTACAGCTCTGACTTATCCTACGAGCAGTACTTC. Amino acid sequence: CASSYSSDLSYEQYF.

V gene TRBV19 combines with J gene TRBJ2-2; 7 positions match TRBD1. J lost 2 bases, V lost 8 bases, and 11 bases had no gene match. Germline V lookup: CDR1 LNHDA, CDR2 SQIVND (reference sequence). This CDR3 has 16 amino acids. Here the CDR3 reads CASHRRGQFNTGELFF. The CDR3, as DNA: TGTGCCAGTCATAGAAGGGGACAGTTCAACACCGGGGAGCTGTTTTTT.

This clone was observed a few times. This chain joins TRBV18 and TRBJ1-2; 10 bases are a match to TRBD1. V lost 3 bases, J lost 4 bases, and 14 bases stayed unmatched. Germline CDR1 KGHSH, CDR2 LQKENI. CDR3 length equals 18 residues. This chain's CDR3 is CASSPPGQGPLLSYGYTF. CDR3 coding DNA: TGTGCCAGCTCACCTCCGGGACAGGGGCCCCTCCTGTCCTATGGCTACACCTTC.

The chain is built from TRBV11-3 and TRBJ2-1; 7 bases match TRBD2. Germline assignment: CDR1 SGHNT and CDR2 YENEEA. V was clipped by 11 bases and J by 5 bases; unmatched bases: 6. CDR3 length equals 12 residues. CDR3 amino acids: CAGGDGNNEQFF. In DNA, the CDR3 is TGTGCCGGGGGGGACGGAAACAATGAGCAGTTCTTC.

The chain's CDR3 is CASRQGARQETQYF. Here the CDR3 DNA reads TGTGCCAGCAGACAGGGGGCGAGGCAAGAGACCCAGTACTTC. The rearrangement joins TRBV11-2 to TRBJ2-5, with TRBD1 matching 9 bases. CDR3 size: 14 residues. V lost 6 bases to trimming and J lost 2 bases; unmatched junction nucleotides: 4. Germline values: CDR1 SGHAT, CDR2 FQNNGV.

This chain's CDR3 is CASSNQQGSGNTIYF. The CDR3 nucleotides read TGTGCCAGCAGTAATCAACAGGGCTCTGGAAACACCATATATTTT. The chain combines TRBV6-5 with TRBJ1-3; TRBD1 might be the D (6 bases). Trimming took off 5 bases at V and 0 bases at J, with 11 bases between the two ends. Germline V gene data show CDR1 as MNHEY and CDR2 as SVGAGI. This CDR3 spans 15 amino acids.

This clone was seen a few times. This chain joins TRBV29-1 and TRBJ2-5; 7 bases agree with TRBD1. The J call is in doubt because the DNA end fits TRBJ2-7 better. This CDR3 is 12 amino acids long. From germline, CDR1 is SQVTM and CDR2 ANQGSEA. The chain's CDR3 is CSVQGSSYEQYF. In DNA, the CDR3 is TGCAGCGTACAGGGGTCGTCCTACGAGCAGTACTTC.

This clone was counted a few times. The rearrangement links TRBV7-2 to TRBJ1-2, with 7 bases aligning to TRBD1. The CDR3 is 17 amino acids. Per germline, CDR1 SGHTA and CDR2 FQGNSA. With 3 bases clipped from V and 2 bases from J, the junction kept 12 bases outside the gene matches. The DNA for the CDR3 is TGTGCCAGCAGCTTGCCCCCGACCTTGACAGGGAACTATGGCTACACCTTC. It specifies CASSLPPTLTGNYGYTF.

The CDR3 DNA is TGTGCCACCAGCAGGGCTCTGGGACAGGGAATTTGGGCTGAAGCTTTCTTT. Translating gives CATSRALGQGIWAEAFF. The chain employs TRBV15 and TRBJ1-1; 9 positions match TRBD1. Trimming at V came to 3 bases and at J to 6 bases, leaving 14 bases not matched to a gene. The germline V gene encodes CDR1 LNHNV and CDR2 YYDKDF (reference sequence). This CDR3 is built from 17 residues. The full variable domain, with the rest looked up from reference TRBV15 and TRBJ1-1, is DAMVIQNPRYQVTQFGKPVTLSCSQTLNHNVMYWYQQKSSQAPKLLFHYYDKDFNNEADTPDNFQSRRPNTSFCFLDIRSPGLGDTAMYLCATSRALGQGIWAEAFFGQGTRLTVV.

The chain employs TRBV14 and TRBJ2-1; the match to TRBD1 covers 9 bases. The CDR3 is 15 residues long. CDR1 is SGHDN and CDR2 is FVKESK in the germline V gene. Germline trimming cut 6 bases from V and 0 bases from J; bases unmatched to any gene: 3. CDR3 coding DNA: TGTGCCAGCAGTACAGGGGGCTACTCCTACAATGAGCAGTTCTTC. Translated, it gives CASSTGGYSYNEQFF.